The 12 T cell receptor beta chains below were found in one sample sequenced in a study of CD8 T cells in ankylosing spondylitis. TCRdb reprocessed the 5' RACE reads with MiXCR, giving one entry per CDR3 protein. The repertoire holds roughly 39,000 distinct CDR3 sequences, with less than 3% as singletons. Sequenced: blood, either unsorted or a sorted T cell fraction (not recorded which). The receptors stem from a male donor with ankylosing spondylitis or in good health (not recorded which).

CDR3: CASSGGEGTRGYTF. CDR3 sequence (DNA): TGTGCCAGCAGCGGAGGCGAGGGAACGCGTGGCTACACCTTC. This chain joins TRBV9 and TRBJ1-2; D is uncertain. Trimming removed 3 bases at V and 7 bases at J, with 16 bases between. Germline CDR1 reads SGDLS; CDR2 reads YYNGEE. The length of the CDR3 is 14 residues.

Ten or more counts support this clonotype. The gene calls are TRBV9 and TRBJ2-5; D unclear. The ends were cut back, 4 bases at V and 8 bases at J, with 12 bases in the middle. Per germline, CDR1 SGDLS and CDR2 YYNGEE. This CDR3 contains 12 residues. Written as DNA, the CDR3 is TGTGCCAGCAGCCCCCATACGGGCACCCAGTACTTC. Translated: CASSPHTGTQYF.

There are many counts of this clonotype. The chain employs TRBV9 and TRBJ2-1; D is uncertain. Trimming pared 4 bases from V and 2 bases from J, leaving 13 bases between. This CDR3 contains 15 residues. The germline CDR1 and CDR2 sequences are SGDLS and YYNGEE. This CDR3 is CASSPFSKAYNEQFF. DNA for the CDR3: TGTGCCAGCAGCCCCTTCTCTAAGGCCTACAATGAGCAGTTCTTC. Complete variable domain (other parts from reference TRBV9 and TRBJ2-1): DSGVTQTPKHLITATGQRVTLRCSPRSGDLSVYWYQQSLDQGLQFLIQYYNGEERAKGNILERFSAQQFPDLHSELNLSSLELGDSALYFCASSPFSKAYNEQFFGPGTRLTVL.

This clonotype appeared a few times. The V and J genes are TRBV9 and TRBJ2-1, with D unresolved. The V end lost 0 bases, the J end lost 7 bases, and 17 bases lay between the germline ends. Germline V CDR1 and CDR2: SGDLS, YYNGEE. The CDR3 runs to 16 residues. The CDR3 bases are TGTGCCAGCAGCGTAGGCGTGGCTAGTAGGGTAAATGAGCAGTTCTTC. It specifies CASSVGVASRVNEQFF.

As for this clonotype: This could be a read error, since a much larger clone is one nucleotide away. In DNA form, the CDR3 reads TGTGCCAGCAGCTTAGGCGGGAGCGAGTCCTACGAGCAGTACTTC. Translating gives CASSLGGSESYEQYF. V gene TRBV5-3 combines with J gene TRBJ2-7; 7 bases agree with TRBD2. TRBV5-3 is assigned to the ORF class and has an uncertain function. The CDR3 runs to 15 residues.

This clonotype was counted at least ten times. V gene TRBV9 combines with J gene TRBJ2-2; no clear D. The CDR3 consists of 13 residues. Germline V CDR1 and CDR2: SGDLS, YYNGEE. The V gene lost 3 bases and the J gene lost 8 bases, with 11 bases spanning the gap. The CDR3 nucleotides read TGTGCCAGCAGCGAGGACCTTGGGGGGGAGCTGTTTTTT. Amino acid sequence: CASSEDLGGELFF. Full variable domain (missing parts from reference TRBV9 and TRBJ2-2): DSGVTQTPKHLITATGQRVTLRCSPRSGDLSVYWYQQSLDQGLQFLIQYYNGEERAKGNILERFSAQQFPDLHSELNLSSLELGDSALYFCASSEDLGGELFFGEGSRLTVL.

In its sample, this clonotype was seen many times. The chain employs TRBV9 and TRBJ1-3; no firm D call. V shed 0 bases and J shed 0 bases, with 4 bases lying between them. CDR1 is SGDLS, CDR2 YYNGEE, per germline. The CDR3 totals 14 residues. The CDR3 reads CASSVDDSGNTIYF. CDR3 nucleotides: TGTGCCAGCAGCGTAGACGACTCTGGAAACACCATATATTTT.

A remark on this clonotype: A junction end diverges from the germline sequence, so it may reflect a read error. The rearrangement joins TRBV9 to TRBJ2-2; TRBD2 matches at 11 bases. In germline, CDR1 is SGDLS, CDR2 YYNGEE. CDR3 length equals 16 residues. This CDR3 is CASNVGTSGATGELFF. CDR3 coding DNA: TGTGCCAGCAACGTAGGGACTAGCGGAGCGACCGGGGAGCTGTTTTTT.

This clonotype was counted many times. The chain recombines TRBV9 with TRBJ2-1; the D gene is possibly TRBD2 (6 bases). The CDR3 loop spans 12 amino acids. Germline V CDR1 and CDR2: SGDLS, YYNGEE. Between the trimmed V and J ends, which lost 4 bases and 8 bases, there was a span of 10 bases. CDR3 coding DNA: TGTGCCAGCAGCCCGCGCGGGGATGAGCAGTTCTTC. Translation: CASSPRGDEQFF.

This clonotype was picked up many times. The rearrangement uses TRBV9 and TRBJ2-1, with 7 bases aligning to TRBD2. The V gene end was trimmed by 0 bases and the J gene end by 0 bases; junction bases not matched to a gene: 9. Germline V gene data show CDR1 as SGDLS and CDR2 as YYNGEE. This CDR3 has 18 residues. This chain's CDR3 is CASSVGMSGGPSYNEQFF. The DNA of the CDR3 is TGTGCCAGCAGCGTAGGAATGTCGGGAGGACCCTCCTACAATGAGCAGTTCTTC.

Ten or more counts support this clonotype. The J gene is TRBJ2-7, the V gene TRBV9; 9 bases fit TRBD1. After removal of 3 bases from V and 7 bases from J, the junction contained 14 bases not matched to a gene. This CDR3 has 16 residues. Germline V CDR1 and CDR2: SGDLS, YYNGEE. The CDR3 DNA sequence: TGTGCCAGCAGCGACAGATCCGGGACAGGGAGGGGAGAGCAGTACTTC. Translating it yields CASSDRSGTGRGEQYF.

This clonotype appeared many times. The chain employs TRBV9 and TRBJ1-2; 7 bases map to TRBD1. Germline V gene sequence: CDR1 SGDLS, CDR2 YYNGEE. J was trimmed by 6 bases and V by 0 bases; bases with no gene match: 11. The CDR3 covers 16 residues. The CDR3 sequence: CASSVGTRTGPNGYTF. Here the CDR3 DNA reads TGTGCCAGCAGCGTAGGAACAAGGACAGGACCTAATGGCTACACCTTC.